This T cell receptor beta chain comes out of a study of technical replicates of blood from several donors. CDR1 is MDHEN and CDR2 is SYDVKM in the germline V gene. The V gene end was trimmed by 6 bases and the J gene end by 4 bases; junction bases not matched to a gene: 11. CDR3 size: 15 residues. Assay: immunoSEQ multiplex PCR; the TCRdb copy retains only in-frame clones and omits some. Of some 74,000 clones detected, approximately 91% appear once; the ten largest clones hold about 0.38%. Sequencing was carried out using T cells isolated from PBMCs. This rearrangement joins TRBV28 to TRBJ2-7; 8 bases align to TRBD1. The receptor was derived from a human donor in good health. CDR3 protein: CASSRRGQVSYEQYF. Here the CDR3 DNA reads TGTGCCAGCAGCCGCAGGGGGCAGGTCTCATACGAGCAGTACTTC. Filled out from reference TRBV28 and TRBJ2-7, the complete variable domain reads DVKVTQSSRYLVKRTGEKVFLECVQDMDHENMFWYRQDPGLGLRLIYFSYDVKMKEKGDIPEGYSVSREKKERFSLILESASTNQTSMYLCASSRRGQVSYEQYFGPGTRLTVT.